What follows is one T cell receptor (beta chain) and its context. TCR beta VDJ and CDR3 were profiled, and genomic DNA was the template. Each CDR3 protein is one row after TCRdb ran MiXCR on the reads. Of around 500,000 distinct CDR3 sequences detected, roughly 34% appear once; the ten largest clones hold around 0.82%. The source of the sample is a study of CD8+CD57+ T cells in acquired aplastic anemia. Sequenced patients had shown CD8+CD57+ cell expansion by flow cytometry. The CDR3 covers 13 residues. CDR1 is SEHNR, CDR2 FQNEAQ, per germline (reference sequence). V lost 5 bases, J lost 0 bases, and 7 bases lay in between.

Input material: sorted CD4+, CD8+, or CD8+CD57+ T cells (not recorded which) from PBMCs. This sequence was found in a human donor with aplastic anemia. The V call is TRBV7-9, the J call TRBJ1-1, with no clear D. The CDR3 sequence: CASSVRMNTEAFF. For the CDR3, the DNA is TGTGCCAGCAGCGTACGAATGAACACTGAAGCTTTCTTT.